The clone carrying this T cell receptor (beta chain) occurred once. Its target is not known. This specimen belongs to a study of blood T cells in healthy people across ages. General study points: Roughly linear age-related decline in beta diversity appeared, significant by age approximately 40.

Primers used in a second PCR of about 6 to 12 cycles were a sample-barcoded 5' primer and a J-beta primer mix. Each cDNA molecule was tagged by a template-switch adaptor with 12 random nucleotides. Each single sample gave us at least 2.5 million CDR3-containing paired-end reads. TCRdb ran MiXCR on the 5' RACE reads and lists one entry per CDR3 protein. The profile shows about a million distinct CDR3 sequences, just over 50% of them singletons. V was cut by 5 bases and J by 5 bases, with 8 bases left in between. The CDR3 spans 12 residues. Germline-derived CDR1 and CDR2 are MNHEY and SVGEGT. The rearrangement joins TRBV6-2 or TRBV6-3 to TRBJ2-3; D unclear. The sequenced sample consisted of blood. The origin of this receptor is a woman aged 55-75 years in good health. CDR3 loop: CASSPFRDTQYF. The CDR3 bases are TGTGCCAGCAGTCCCTTTAGAGATACGCAGTATTTT.